The following is a T cell receptor beta chain sequence with its context. No antigen is known for it. The donors, nominally healthy at sampling, likely had unrecorded immune exposures. The PCR contained 60 Vbeta and 13 Jbeta primers. The method was immunoSEQ multiplex PCR; TCRdb's version includes in-frame clones alone and lacks a portion of them. The data contain roughly 200,000 clones, 75% to 85% of them singletons. This sample is drawn from a study of cytomegalovirus exposure and HLA in healthy donors. About the study: Among the approximately 430 donors who were genotyped, roughly 76% fell in the genetic ancestry cluster that is associated with self-reported Caucasian donors. Overall study results and limits: An Asian-associated ancestry cluster reportedly showed fewer N-insertions than the approximately 700-donor mean in a later analysis.

With V trimmed by 4 bases and J by 0 bases, 5 bases remained unmatched. The CDR3 has 16 amino acids. Per germline, CDR1 KGHSH and CDR2 LQKENI. The specimen was PBMCs. This sequence joins TRBV18 and TRBJ2-1; TRBD1 agrees at 8 bases. The sequence derives from a girl under 18 in good health and CMV-seropositive. DNA of the CDR3: TGTGCCAGCTCACGGGGACAGGATATCTCCTACAATGAGCAGTTCTTC. Protein: CASSRGQDISYNEQFF.